This passage covers 16 T cell receptor beta chains from one sample sequenced in a study of cytomegalovirus exposure and HLA in healthy donors. Both 60 Vbeta primers and 13 Jbeta primers went into the PCR. Assay: immunoSEQ multiplex PCR; the TCRdb copy retains only in-frame clones and omits some. The sample's table shows roughly 84,000 clones. The sequenced sample was PBMCs. These receptors were collected from a man in his fifties in good health and CMV-seronegative.

The gene calls are TRBV28 and TRBJ2-3; D is unclear. Germline CDR1 MDHEN, CDR2 SYDVKM. Trimming cost V 1 base and J 7 bases, with 6 bases left between them. The CDR3 runs 12 residues. The CDR3 DNA follows: TGTGCCAGCAGTTTATCCCAGAATACGCAGTATTTT. Protein sequence: CASSLSQNTQYF.

V gene TRBV5-8 combines with J gene TRBJ1-5; 7 nucleotides match TRBD1. The trim removed 4 bases at V and 1 base at J, leaving 11 bases unmatched. The CDR3 consists of 17 residues. Looked up from germline, CDR1 is SGHTS and CDR2 is YDEGEE. The CDR3 DNA reads as TGTGCCAGCAGCCGCCAAACAGGGGTTTGGAGCAATCAGCCCCAGCATTTT. Its protein is CASSRQTGVWSNQPQHF.

The rearrangement joins TRBV27 to TRBJ2-3; tentatively, D is TRBD2 (5 bases). V lost 5 bases and J 2 bases, leaving 20 bases between the germline ends. Germline assignment: CDR1 MNHEY and CDR2 SMNVEV (reference sequence). The CDR3 covers 17 residues. The CDR3 nucleotides are TGTGCCAGCAGTCCCGGGTCGAGGGCAGGCCCCACAGATACGCAGTATTTT. Residues: CASSPGSRAGPTDTQYF.

The rearrangement uses TRBV7-2 and TRBJ2-7, with TRBD2 matching over 9 bases. CDR1 is SGHTA, CDR2 FQGNSA, per germline. This CDR3 comprises 17 residues. With 4 bases clipped from V and 4 bases from J, the junction kept 14 bases outside the gene matches. CDR3 bases: TGTGCCAGCAGCTCGCTTCGGGCGGGGGGGCCGAGGTACGAGCAGTACTTC. Its translation is CASSSLRAGGPRYEQYF. Based on the CDR3 plus reference TRBV7-2 and TRBJ2-7, the full variable domain is GAGVSQSPSNKVTEKGKDVELRCDPISGHTALYWYRQSLGQGLEFLIYFQGNSAPDKSGLPSDRFSAERTGGSVSTLTIQRTQQEDSAVYLCASSSLRAGGPRYEQYFGPGTRLTVT.

The chain recombines TRBV28 with TRBJ1-2; tentatively, D is TRBD1 (5 bases). Trimming stripped 6 bases from V and 7 bases from J, with 9 bases between. The CDR3 covers 11 residues. CDR1 is MDHEN and CDR2 is SYDVKM in the germline V gene. CDR3 sequence (DNA): TGTGCCAGCAGCCTTCAGGGTGGCTACACCTTC. Protein sequence: CASSLQGGYTF.

This chain links TRBV5-4 with TRBJ1-2; D not resolved. V dropped 2 bases and J dropped 4 bases, with 12 bases sitting between them. The CDR3 sequence is 14 residues long. Germline V gene sequence: CDR1 SGHNT, CDR2 YYREEE (reference sequence). The CDR3 sequence is CASSLSKSPYGYTF. The CDR3 DNA is TGTGCCAGCAGCTTATCCAAAAGCCCCTATGGCTACACCTTC.

V is TRBV28 and J is TRBJ2-2; no firm D call. The CDR3 is 12 residues long. CDR1 and CDR2 (germline): MDHEN, SYDVKM. Trimming removed 6 bases from V and 4 bases from J, with 6 bases in between. The CDR3 DNA is TGTGCCAGCAGCCTACCCACCGGGGAGCTGTTTTTT. Protein: CASSLPTGELFF.

The chain is built from TRBV28 and TRBJ2-5; D possibly corresponds to TRBD2 (7 bases). The CDR3 consists of 14 residues. Trimming shortened V by 6 bases and J by 5 bases, and 16 bases separated the two germline ends. The V gene's germline CDR1 is MDHEN and CDR2 SYDVKM. The CDR3 region has the DNA TGTGCCAGCAGCGAACTAGGGAGGGGGGAGACCCAGTACTTC. This translates into CASSELGRGETQYF.

About this clone: This sample includes further DNA sequences coding for the same CDR3. V and J are TRBV7-2 and TRBJ2-6; D is possibly TRBD1 (6 bases). V lost 4 bases and J 4 bases, leaving 11 bases between the germline ends. Per the germline V gene, CDR1 is SGHTA and CDR2 is FQGNSA. The CDR3 consists of 15 residues. CDR3 nucleotide sequence: TGTGCCAGCAGCTCCAGGGGTTCAGGGGCCAACGTCCTGACTTTC. It encodes CASSSRGSGANVLTF.

V is TRBV5-4 and J is TRBJ1-1; tentative D call: TRBD1 (6 bases). Germline values: CDR1 SGHNT, CDR2 YYREEE (reference sequence). The CDR3 is 16 amino acids. V was trimmed by 4 bases and J by 1 base, leaving 17 bases between them. CDR3 region: CASSVTGSGPNTEAFF. In DNA, the CDR3 is TGTGCCAGCAGCGTAACAGGGTCAGGTCCGAACACTGAAGCTTTCTTT. The full variable domain, completed using reference TRBV5-4 and TRBJ1-1, is ETGVTQSPTHLIKTRGQQVTLRCSSQSGHNTVSWYQQALGQGPQFIFQYYREEENGRGNFPPRFSGLQFPNYSSELNVNALELDDSALYLCASSVTGSGPNTEAFFGQGTRLTVV.

This chain joins TRBV6-6 and TRBJ2-7; 10 bases are shared with TRBD1. Trimming cost V 4 bases and J 4 bases; bases outside gene matches: 10. CDR1 and CDR2 (germline): MNHNY, SVGAGI (reference sequence). The CDR3 extends over 16 amino acids. CDR3 protein: CASSLKTTGGVYEQYF. CDR3 bases: TGTGCCAGCAGTTTGAAGACGACAGGGGGCGTATACGAGCAGTACTTC.

The chain uses TRBV27 and TRBJ1-6; D is unresolved. V lost 1 base to trimming and J lost 0 bases, with 4 bases between them. Per the germline V gene, CDR1 is MNHEY and CDR2 is SMNVEV (reference sequence). The CDR3 runs to 15 residues. CDR3 sequence (DNA): TGTGCCAGCAGTTTATGGAGCTCCTATAATTCACCCCTCCACTTT. Translated: CASSLWSSYNSPLHF.

The J gene is TRBJ2-7, the V gene TRBV25-1; 7 nucleotides agree with TRBD1. The J segment lost 4 bases and the V segment lost 6 bases, leaving 12 bases of the junction unmatched. In germline, CDR1 is MGHDK, CDR2 SYGVNS. This CDR3 has 15 amino acids. CDR3 in DNA: TGTGCCAGCAGGGAGACAGGGTCGGCTACATACGAGCAGTACTTC. Protein sequence: CASRETGSATYEQYF.

The chain carries TRBV4-1 and TRBJ2-5, with 7 bases lining up with TRBD2. Judging by the DNA end, TRBJ2-7 fits better; the J call may be wrong. The CDR3 runs to 15 residues. Germline assignment: CDR1 MGHRA and CDR2 YSYEKL. DNA for the CDR3: TGCGCCAGCAGCCAGACTGACACTAGCGCCTACGAGCAGTACTTC. This translates into CASSQTDTSAYEQYF.

The rearrangement joins TRBV5-6 to TRBJ1-2, with 9 bases fitting TRBD1. The CDR3 extends over 14 amino acids. Germline values: CDR1 SGHDT, CDR2 YYEEEE. Losses at the gene ends were 4 bases for V and 8 bases for J; bases not matched to a gene: 9. The chain's CDR3 is CASSPRRQGVGYTF. CDR3 in DNA: TGTGCCAGCAGCCCCCGTCGACAGGGGGTCGGCTACACCTTC.

The chain links TRBV18 to TRBJ2-3, with a tentative D call TRBD1 (5 bases). This CDR3 comprises 14 residues. V dropped 3 bases and J dropped 3 bases, with 10 bases sitting between them. CDR1 and CDR2 (germline): KGHSH, LQKENI. Written as DNA, the CDR3 is TGTGCCAGCTCACCCCCCAGGGAAACAGATACGCAGTATTTT. Translating gives CASSPPRETDTQYF.